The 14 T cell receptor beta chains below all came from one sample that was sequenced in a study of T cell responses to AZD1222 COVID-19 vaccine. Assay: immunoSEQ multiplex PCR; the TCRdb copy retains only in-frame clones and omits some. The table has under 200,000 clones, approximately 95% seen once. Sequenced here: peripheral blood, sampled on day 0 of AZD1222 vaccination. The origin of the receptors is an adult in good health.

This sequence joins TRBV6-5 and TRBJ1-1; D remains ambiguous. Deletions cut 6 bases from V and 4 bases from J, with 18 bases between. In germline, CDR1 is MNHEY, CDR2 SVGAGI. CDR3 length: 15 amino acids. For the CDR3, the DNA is TGTGCCAGCAGCCGACCTATACCGTCGGGCACTGAAGCTTTCTTT. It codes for CASSRPIPSGTEAFF.

CDR3 DNA sequence: TGTGCCAGCAGCTTAAACCGGCAGGGAAGCTATGGCTACACCTTC. This sequence encodes CASSLNRQGSYGYTF. The chain couples TRBV7-9 to TRBJ1-2, with TRBD1 as a possible D gene (5 bases). This CDR3 region has 15 residues. V lost 2 bases to trimming and J lost 4 bases, with 14 bases between them. Germline V CDR1 and CDR2: SEHNR, FQNEAQ (reference sequence). The complete variable domain, with remaining parts taken from reference TRBV7-9 and TRBJ1-2, reads DTGVSQNPRHKITKRGQNVTFRCDPISEHNRLYWYRQTLGQGPEFLTYFQNEAQLEKSRLLSDRFSAERPKGSFSTLEIQRTEQGDSAMYLCASSLNRQGSYGYTFGSGTRLTVV.

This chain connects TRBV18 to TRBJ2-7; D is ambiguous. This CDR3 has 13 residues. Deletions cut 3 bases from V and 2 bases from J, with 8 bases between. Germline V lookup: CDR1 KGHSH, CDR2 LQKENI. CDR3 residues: CASSPRDTYEQYF. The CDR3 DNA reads TGTGCCAGCTCACCTAGGGATACCTACGAGCAGTACTTC.

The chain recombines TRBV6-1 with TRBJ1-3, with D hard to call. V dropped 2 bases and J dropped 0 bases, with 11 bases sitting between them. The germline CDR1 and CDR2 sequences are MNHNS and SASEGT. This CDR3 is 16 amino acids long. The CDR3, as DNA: TGTGCCAGCAGTGAACGCAGGTTGAGCTCTGGAAACACCATATATTTT. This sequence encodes CASSERRLSSGNTIYF.

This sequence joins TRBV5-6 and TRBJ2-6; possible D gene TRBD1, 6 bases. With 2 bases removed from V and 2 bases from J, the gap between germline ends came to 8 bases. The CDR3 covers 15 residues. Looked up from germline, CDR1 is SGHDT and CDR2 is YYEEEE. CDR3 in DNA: TGTGCCAGCAGCTTACAGGGCACTGGGGCCAACGTCCTGACTTTC. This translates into CASSLQGTGANVLTF.

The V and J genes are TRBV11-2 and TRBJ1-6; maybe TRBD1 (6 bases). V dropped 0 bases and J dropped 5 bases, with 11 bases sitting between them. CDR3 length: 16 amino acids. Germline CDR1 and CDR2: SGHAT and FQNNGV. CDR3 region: CASSLEGGGHNSPLHF. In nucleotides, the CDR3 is TGTGCCAGCAGCTTAGAAGGGGGGGGCCATAATTCACCCCTCCACTTT.

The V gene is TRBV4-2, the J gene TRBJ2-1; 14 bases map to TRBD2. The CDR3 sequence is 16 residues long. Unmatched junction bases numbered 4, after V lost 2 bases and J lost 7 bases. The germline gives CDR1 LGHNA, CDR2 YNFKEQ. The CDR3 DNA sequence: TGTGCCAGCAGCCAAAAGGGACTAGCGGGAGAGAATGAGCAGTTCTTC. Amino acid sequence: CASSQKGLAGENEQFF.

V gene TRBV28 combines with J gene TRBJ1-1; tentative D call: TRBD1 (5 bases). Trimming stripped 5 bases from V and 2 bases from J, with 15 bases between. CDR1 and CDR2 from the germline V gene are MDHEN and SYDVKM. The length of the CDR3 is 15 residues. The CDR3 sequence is CASSVAGHRNTEAFF. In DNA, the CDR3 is TGTGCCAGCAGTGTCGCCGGACACCGAAACACTGAAGCTTTCTTT.

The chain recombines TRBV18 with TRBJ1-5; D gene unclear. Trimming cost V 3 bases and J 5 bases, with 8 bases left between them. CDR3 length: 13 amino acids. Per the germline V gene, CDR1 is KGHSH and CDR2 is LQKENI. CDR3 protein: CASSPFLDQPQHF. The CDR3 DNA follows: TGTGCCAGCTCACCGTTTCTGGATCAGCCCCAGCATTTT.

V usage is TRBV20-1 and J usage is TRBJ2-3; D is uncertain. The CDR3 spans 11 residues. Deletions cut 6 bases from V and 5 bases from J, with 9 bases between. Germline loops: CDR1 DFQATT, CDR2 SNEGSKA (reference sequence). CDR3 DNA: TGCAGTGCCTACTCTCGAGATACGCAGTATTTT. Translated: CSAYSRDTQYF.

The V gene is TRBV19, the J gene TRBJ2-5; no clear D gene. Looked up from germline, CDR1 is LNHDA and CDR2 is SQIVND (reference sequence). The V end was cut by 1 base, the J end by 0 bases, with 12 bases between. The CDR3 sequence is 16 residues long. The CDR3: CASSIAGITYQETQYF. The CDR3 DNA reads TGTGCCAGTAGTATAGCGGGCATTACTTACCAAGAGACCCAGTACTTC.

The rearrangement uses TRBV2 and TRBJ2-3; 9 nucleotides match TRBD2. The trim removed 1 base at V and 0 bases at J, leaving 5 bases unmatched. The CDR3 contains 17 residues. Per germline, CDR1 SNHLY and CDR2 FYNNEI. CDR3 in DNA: TGTGCCAGCAGTGAAGAACTAGCGGGCCTTAGCACAGATACGCAGTATTTT. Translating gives CASSEELAGLSTDTQYF.

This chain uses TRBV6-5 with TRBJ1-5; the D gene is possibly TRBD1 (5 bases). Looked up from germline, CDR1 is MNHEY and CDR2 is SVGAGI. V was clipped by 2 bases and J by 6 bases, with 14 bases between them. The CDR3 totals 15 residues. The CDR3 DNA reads TGTGCCAGCAGTTACAGCCTGTCAGGGAGTCAGCCCCAGCATTTT. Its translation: CASSYSLSGSQPQHF.

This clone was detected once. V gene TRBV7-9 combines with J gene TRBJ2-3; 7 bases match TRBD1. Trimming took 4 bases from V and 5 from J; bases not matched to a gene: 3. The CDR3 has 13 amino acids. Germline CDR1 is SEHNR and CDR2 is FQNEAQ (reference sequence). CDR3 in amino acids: CASSSWTGDTQYF. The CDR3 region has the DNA TGTGCCAGCAGCTCCTGGACAGGAGATACGCAGTATTTT.